This T cell receptor beta chain was sequenced during a study of OX40 agonist ivuxolimab in advanced cancers. This clone was picked up one time. Produced via immunoSEQ multiplex PCR; TCRdb's table is partial and in-frame only. Of approximately 89,000 clones listed, around 88% are singletons. No patient had autoimmune disease or received systemic immunosuppression. The investigators sampled blood at baseline, at cycle 4 day 1, and at cycle 7 day 1. From germline, CDR1 is SGDLS and CDR2 YYNGEE. Trimming at V came to 4 bases and at J to 8 bases, leaving 5 bases not matched to a gene. This CDR3 has 15 residues.

The receptor was derived from an adult with an advanced solid tumor such as melanoma, head and neck, liver or kidney cancer. The chain couples TRBV9 to TRBJ2-1, with 14 positions matching TRBD2. The sample in question was CD4+ or CD8+ T cells sorted from blood, obtained in a trial of the OX40 agonist ivuxolimab. CDR3 residues: CASSSGTSGSHEQFF. DNA of the CDR3: TGTGCCAGCAGCTCCGGGACTAGCGGGAGTCATGAGCAGTTCTTC.